This T cell receptor beta chain is from a study of T cell responses to AZD1222 COVID-19 vaccine. Study-wide results and caveats: Donors, mostly white British, included more females; clonal diversity was possibly underestimated. Among AZD1222 vaccinees, only five or six were seropositive at baseline. A reported finding is that nearly half of spike-specific TCRs target unmutated variant regions.

Looked up from germline, CDR1 is SGHNT and CDR2 is YYREEE (reference sequence). V trimming: 0 bases; J trimming: 3 bases; junction bases outside the gene matches: 4. The CDR3 is 17 amino acids. In the case of this clone: The antigen is not known.

The protocol was immunoSEQ multiplex PCR, while the TCRdb copy is restricted to in-frame clones and leaves out a portion. The data hold approximately 140,000 clones, with about nine tenths observed a single time. The source material was peripheral blood, sampled on day 0 of AZD1222 vaccination. The TCR originated in an adult in good health. The chain employs TRBV5-4 and TRBJ2-6, with 9 bases lining up with TRBD1. The CDR3: CASSLDRGQGGANVLTF. The CDR3 DNA reads as TGTGCCAGCAGCTTGGACAGGGGGCAGGGTGGGGCCAACGTCCTGACTTTC.